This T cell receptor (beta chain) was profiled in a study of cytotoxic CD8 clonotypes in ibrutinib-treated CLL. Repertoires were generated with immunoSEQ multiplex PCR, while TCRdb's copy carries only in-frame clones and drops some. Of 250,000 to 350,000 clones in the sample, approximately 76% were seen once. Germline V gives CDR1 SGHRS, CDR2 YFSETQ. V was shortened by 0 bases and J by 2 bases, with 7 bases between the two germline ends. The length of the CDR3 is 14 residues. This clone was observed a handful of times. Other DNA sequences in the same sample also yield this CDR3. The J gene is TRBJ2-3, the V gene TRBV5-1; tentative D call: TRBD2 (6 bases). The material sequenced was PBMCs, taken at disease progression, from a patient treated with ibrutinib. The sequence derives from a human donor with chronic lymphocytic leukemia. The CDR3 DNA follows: TGCGCCAGCAGCTTGGCGGGGGTCACAGATACGCAGTATTTT. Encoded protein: CASSLAGVTDTQYF.